These 21 T cell receptor beta chains came from one sample sequenced in a study of PD-1 blockade in classical Hodgkin lymphoma (dated by TCRdb to 2020 to 2022). Explained via the paper, the time point label denotes: cycle 2 day 1 (C2D1) of nivolumab. Relapse after autologous stem cell transplantation had occurred in all trial patients, and cohorts A, B and C were distinguished by prior brentuximab vedotin exposure. Library prep was done by the immunoSEQ multiplex PCR assay. TCRdb re-hosts the immuneACCESS table, in-frame sequences only. Its copies lack some clones; in the studies checked, an unresolved V gene accounts for under half of them, and the cause for the rest is not known. The sample table contains 25,000 to 30,000 clones; only one count was recorded for approximately 87% of them. About 21% of the sample is held by the ten biggest clonotypes. The sequences come from peripheral blood mononuclear cells (PBMCs), collected before the second cycle of nivolumab. The receptors originated from a human donor with classical Hodgkin lymphoma.

Here the CDR3 reads CASSPGQANTEAFF. The CDR3 bases are TGTGCCAGCTCCCCGGGACAAGCGAACACTGAAGCTTTCTTT. The chain employs TRBV18 and TRBJ1-1; TRBD1 is a possible D gene (6 bases). CDR3 length equals 14 residues. CDR1 is KGHSH, CDR2 LQKENI, per germline. Trimming took off 6 bases at V and 1 base at J, with 12 bases between the two ends.

The V gene is TRBV4-2, the J gene TRBJ2-2; weak D call: TRBD2 (6 bases). Germline CDR1 is LGHNA and CDR2 is YNFKEQ. The CDR3 has 15 residues. V dropped 3 bases and J dropped 3 bases, with 11 bases sitting between them. CDR3 residues: CASSQAGLDTGELFF. DNA for the CDR3: TGTGCCAGCAGCCAGGCGGGACTCGACACCGGGGAGCTGTTTTTT.

This clone was seen a single time. The genes are TRBV7-9 and TRBJ2-2, with D perhaps being TRBD1 or TRBD2 (5 bases each). V lost 5 bases, J lost 2 bases, and 18 bases lay in between. The CDR3 covers 17 residues. Germline-derived CDR1 and CDR2 are SEHNR and FQNEAQ (reference sequence). Here the CDR3 reads CASSKAWGSLNTGELFF. The CDR3 region has the DNA TGTGCCAGCAGCAAGGCCTGGGGGAGCCTTAACACCGGGGAGCTGTTTTTT.

The rearrangement joins TRBV7-2 to TRBJ2-5; 8 bases map to TRBD2. Trimming at V came to 5 bases and at J to 7 bases, leaving 9 bases not matched to a gene. The CDR3 totals 14 residues. Germline V gives CDR1 SGHTA, CDR2 FQGNSA. CDR3 sequence (DNA): TGTGCCAGCAGCCGTACTAGCGGCCCCGGGACCCAGTACTTC. This sequence encodes CASSRTSGPGTQYF.

The rearrangement links TRBV2 to TRBJ2-3; 7 nucleotides match TRBD2. The CDR3 is 13 residues long. Germline values: CDR1 SNHLY, CDR2 FYNNEI. The trim removed 5 bases at V and 8 bases at J, leaving 7 bases unmatched. This CDR3 is CASSPEGGLTQYF. The CDR3 nucleotides read TGTGCCAGCAGTCCCGAGGGAGGGCTTACGCAGTATTTT.

This clone appeared once. The rearrangement joins TRBV5-5 to TRBJ2-7; tentative D call: TRBD2 (5 bases). The CDR3 is 13 amino acids. Germline V gene data show CDR1 as SGHKS and CDR2 as YYEKEE (reference sequence). The V and J ends lost 2 bases and 3 bases respectively, with 9 bases between them. The CDR3 is CASSLSGNYEQYV. Written as DNA, the CDR3 is TGTGCCAGCAGCTTATCGGGGAACTACGAGCAGTACGTC.

This chain connects TRBV10-3 to TRBJ1-6; 9 bases align to TRBD1. J lost 9 bases, V lost 8 bases, and 8 bases had no gene match. Germline loops: CDR1 ENHRY, CDR2 SYGVKD. CDR3 size: 14 residues. This CDR3 reads CAIGGTGPRSPLHF. In nucleotides, the CDR3 is TGTGCCATCGGGGGGACAGGGCCACGTTCACCCCTCCACTTT.

V usage is TRBV7-9 and J usage is TRBJ2-2, with D possibly matching TRBD2 (5 bases). The V end was cut by 7 bases, the J end by 0 bases, with 9 bases between. Germline CDR1 reads SEHNR; CDR2 reads FQNEAQ (reference sequence). This CDR3 spans 14 amino acids. DNA for the CDR3: TGTGCCAGCACCTTGGGAGCGAACACCGGGGAGCTGTTTTTT. Translating it yields CASTLGANTGELFF.

V is TRBV7-3 and J is TRBJ2-4, with 8 bases matching TRBD2. V was pared by 2 bases and J by 13 bases, with 13 bases of the junction left unmatched. Germline CDR1 is SGHTA and CDR2 is FQGTGA. CDR3 length equals 15 residues. CDR3 DNA: TGTGCCAGCAGCTTAGTTCTTACGGCGGGGGGAACGCAGTACTTC. It encodes CASSLVLTAGGTQYF.

CDR3 bases: TGTGCCAGCAGCTTGTTGTGGGGGGGCAGGGATACGCAGTATTTT. Protein sequence: CASSLLWGGRDTQYF. The rearrangement joins TRBV5-8 to TRBJ2-3; maybe TRBD2 (7 bases). Germline CDR1 and CDR2: SGHTS and YDEGEE. V shed 1 base and J shed 6 bases, with 15 bases lying between them. CDR3 length: 15 amino acids.

The chain links TRBV5-4 to TRBJ2-6; the D is unclear. Per the germline V gene, CDR1 is SGHNT and CDR2 is YYREEE (reference sequence). V was cut by 2 bases and J by 4 bases, with 10 bases left in between. The length of the CDR3 is 15 residues. CDR3 protein: CASSFPRSGANVLTF. Written as DNA, the CDR3 is TGTGCCAGCAGCTTTCCCCGGTCCGGGGCCAACGTCCTGACTTTC.

J is TRBJ1-2 and V is TRBV7-9, with D uncertain. The CDR3 is 15 residues long. The ends were cut back, 5 bases at V and 4 bases at J, with 17 bases in the middle. The germline CDR1 and CDR2 sequences are SEHNR and FQNEAQ (reference sequence). The CDR3 nucleotides are TGTGCCAGCAGCCTGCCGCAGACTTCCCCCTATGGCTACACCTTC. Residues: CASSLPQTSPYGYTF.

This sequence joins TRBV7-2 and TRBJ2-7; the D gene is possibly TRBD2 (5 bases). In germline, CDR1 is SGHTA, CDR2 FQGNSA. The CDR3 has 15 amino acids. Deletions cut 1 base from V and 0 bases from J, with 10 bases between. The CDR3 loop reads CASSLVVTSSYEQYF. CDR3 bases: TGTGCCAGCAGCTTAGTGGTCACTAGCTCCTACGAGCAGTACTTC.

V and J are TRBV5-6 and TRBJ1-4; D may be TRBD1 (5 bases). From germline, CDR1 is SGHDT and CDR2 YYEEEE. The CDR3 runs 17 residues. V lost 3 bases and J lost 1, with 16 bases in between. The CDR3 sequence: CASSWGPLRGTNEKLFF. The CDR3 DNA reads as TGTGCCAGCAGCTGGGGACCTTTGCGGGGAACTAATGAAAAACTGTTTTTT.

V gene TRBV6-1 combines with J gene TRBJ2-7; the match to TRBD1 covers 12 bases. The CDR3 length is 17 residues. Germline lookup yields CDR1 MNHNS and CDR2 SASEGT. V was clipped by 0 bases and J by 3 bases; unmatched bases: 6. CDR3 nucleotides: TGTGCCAGCAGTGAAGCGGGACAGGGGGCGCTTAACTACGAGCAGTACTTC. Translation gives CASSEAGQGALNYEQYF.

This clone was detected a few times. The V call is TRBV5-6, the J call TRBJ1-1; perhaps TRBD1 as D (5 bases). Germline CDR1 and CDR2: SGHDT and YYEEEE. With 5 bases removed from V and 3 bases from J, the gap between germline ends came to 17 bases. The CDR3 consists of 15 residues. The CDR3 here is CASRTFRVLDTEAFF. In DNA form, the CDR3 reads TGTGCCAGCAGGACTTTCAGGGTTTTAGACACTGAAGCTTTCTTT. Complete variable domain (other parts from reference TRBV5-6 and TRBJ1-1): DAGVTQSPTHLIKTRGQQVTLRCSPKSGHDTVSWYQQALGQGPQFIFQYYEEEERQRGNFPDRFSGHQFPNYSSELNVNALLLGDSALYLCASRTFRVLDTEAFFGQGTRLTVV.

V is TRBV7-2 and J is TRBJ2-2; D remains ambiguous. The V and J ends lost 7 bases and 1 base respectively, with 13 bases between them. Germline CDR1 is SGHTA and CDR2 is FQGNSA. The CDR3 runs to 15 residues. CDR3 protein: CASTTRVRNTGELFF. The CDR3 DNA follows: TGTGCCAGCACCACCCGGGTCAGGAACACCGGGGAGCTGTTTTTT. The whole variable domain, filled in from reference TRBV7-2 and TRBJ2-2, reads GAGVSQSPSNKVTEKGKDVELRCDPISGHTALYWYRQSLGQGLEFLIYFQGNSAPDKSGLPSDRFSAERTGGSVSTLTIQRTQQEDSAVYLCASTTRVRNTGELFFGEGSRLTVL.

CDR3 residues: CASSPGAAEAFF. Here the CDR3 DNA reads TGTGCCAGCAGCCCGGGGGCGGCTGAAGCTTTCTTT. The V and J genes are TRBV7-8 and TRBJ1-1; D is perhaps TRBD1 (6 bases). With 5 bases removed from V and 6 bases from J, the gap between germline ends came to 10 bases. Germline CDR1 and CDR2: SGHVS and FQNEAQ. This CDR3 is built from 12 residues.

V and J are TRBV4-1 and TRBJ2-7, with 14 bases lining up with TRBD2. The CDR3 extends over 15 amino acids. Trimming at V came to 5 bases and at J to 6 bases, leaving 6 bases not matched to a gene. Germline CDR1 reads MGHRA; CDR2 reads YSYEKL. Here the CDR3 reads CASSYAGTSGSEQYF. The CDR3 DNA follows: TGCGCCAGCAGCTACGCCGGGACTAGCGGGAGCGAGCAGTACTTC.

This clone was found a few times. The V and J genes are TRBV30 and TRBJ2-7; no definite D call. Trimming removed 0 bases from V and 2 bases from J, with 5 bases in between. The V gene's germline CDR1 is GTSNPN and CDR2 SVGIG (reference sequence). The CDR3 is made up of 12 amino acids. CDR3 sequence reads: CAWSVQPYEQYV. The CDR3 nucleotides are TGTGCCTGGAGTGTCCAGCCCTACGAGCAGTACGTC.

This clone is a singleton in its sample. The chain uses TRBV6-6 and TRBJ2-2, with D possibly matching TRBD2 (6 bases). Germline V lookup: CDR1 MNHNY, CDR2 SVGAGI (reference sequence). V dropped 5 bases and J dropped 6 bases, with 10 bases sitting between them. This CDR3 spans 13 amino acids. The CDR3 loop is CASSPPGAGELFF. The CDR3 region has the DNA TGTGCCAGCAGTCCCCCGGGGGCCGGGGAGCTGTTTTTT.